This T cell receptor beta chain was obtained from a study of T cell responses to AZD1222 COVID-19 vaccine. Turning to this clone: The target antigen is unknown.

Germline CDR1 is GTSNPN and CDR2 is SVGIG (reference sequence). Trimming removed 3 bases from V and 5 bases from J, with 16 bases in between. The CDR3 is 14 amino acids. Some clones are missing from TCRdb's copy, which holds only in-frame ones; the method was immunoSEQ multiplex PCR. This sample has 95,000 to 150,000 clones; approximately 90% occur once, and the top ten carry 1.5% to 2%. Study-level findings and limits: Reportedly, nearly half of unique spike TCRs recognized epitopes outside B.1.351/B.1.1.7 mutations. In a largely white British group with more females than males, clonal diversity was possibly underestimated.

This clonotype was sampled from an adult in good health. The rearrangement links TRBV30 to TRBJ1-2; TRBD1 is a possible D gene (6 bases). Here the sequenced sample was peripheral blood, taken on day 0 of AZD1222 vaccination. In DNA, the CDR3 is TGTGCCTGGAGCCAATCACAGGGAAGATATGGCTACACCTTC. Protein product: CAWSQSQGRYGYTF. Full variable domain (outside the CDR3, taken from reference TRBV30 and TRBJ1-2): SQTIHQWPATLVQPVGSPLSLECTVEGTSNPNLYWYRQAAGRGLQLLFYSVGIGQISSEVPQNLSASRPQDRQFILSSKKLLLSDSGFYLCAWSQSQGRYGYTFGSGTRLTVV.